The 2 T cell receptor beta chains below come from one sample, sequenced in a study of CD8 T cells in ankylosing spondylitis. Study findings and constraints: A motif in TCR beta, a set of under ten highly homologous variants, appeared characteristic of ankylosing spondylitis blood.

The antigens for these receptors are not known. TCRdb independently ran MiXCR on the 5' RACE reads; one entry per CDR3 protein. The sample has roughly 450,000 distinct CDR3 sequences, roughly 26% seen once; the top ten hold about 0.89%. Sequencing was performed on blood, either unsorted or a sorted T cell fraction (not recorded which). The receptors shown here come from a male donor with ankylosing spondylitis.

This clonotype showed up just a few times. This chain connects TRBV20-1 to TRBJ2-7; weak D call: TRBD2 (6 bases). CDR3 length equals 12 residues. Germline-derived CDR1 and CDR2 are DFQATT and SNEGSKA (reference sequence). Trimming pared 3 bases from V and 4 bases from J, leaving 10 bases between. This CDR3 is CSARTEGYEQYV. The CDR3 bases are TGCAGTGCTAGGACGGAGGGTTACGAGCAGTACGTC.

The J gene is TRBJ2-7, the V gene TRBV2; 11 bases line up with TRBD2. V was clipped by 7 bases and J by 7 bases; unmatched bases: 6. This CDR3 comprises 13 residues. The V gene's germline CDR1 is SNHLY and CDR2 FYNNEI. Written as DNA, the CDR3 is TGTGCCAGCACCCGACTAGCGGGAAGTGAGCAGTACGTC. Encoded protein: CASTRLAGSEQYV.